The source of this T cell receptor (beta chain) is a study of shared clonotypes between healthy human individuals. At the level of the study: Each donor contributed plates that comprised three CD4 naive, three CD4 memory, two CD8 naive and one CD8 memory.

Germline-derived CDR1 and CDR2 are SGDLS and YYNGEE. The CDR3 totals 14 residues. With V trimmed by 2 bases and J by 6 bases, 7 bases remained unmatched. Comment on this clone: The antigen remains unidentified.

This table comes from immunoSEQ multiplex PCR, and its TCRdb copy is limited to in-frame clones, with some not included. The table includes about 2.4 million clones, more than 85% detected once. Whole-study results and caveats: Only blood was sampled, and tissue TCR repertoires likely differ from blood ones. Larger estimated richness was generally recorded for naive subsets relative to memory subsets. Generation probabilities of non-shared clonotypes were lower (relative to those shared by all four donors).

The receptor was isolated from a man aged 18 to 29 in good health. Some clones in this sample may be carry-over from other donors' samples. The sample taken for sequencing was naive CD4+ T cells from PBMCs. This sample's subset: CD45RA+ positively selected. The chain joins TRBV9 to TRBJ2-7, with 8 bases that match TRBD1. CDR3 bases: TGTGCCAGCAGCGTCGGACAGGGTAGTAGCGAGCAGTACTTC. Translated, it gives CASSVGQGSSEQYF.